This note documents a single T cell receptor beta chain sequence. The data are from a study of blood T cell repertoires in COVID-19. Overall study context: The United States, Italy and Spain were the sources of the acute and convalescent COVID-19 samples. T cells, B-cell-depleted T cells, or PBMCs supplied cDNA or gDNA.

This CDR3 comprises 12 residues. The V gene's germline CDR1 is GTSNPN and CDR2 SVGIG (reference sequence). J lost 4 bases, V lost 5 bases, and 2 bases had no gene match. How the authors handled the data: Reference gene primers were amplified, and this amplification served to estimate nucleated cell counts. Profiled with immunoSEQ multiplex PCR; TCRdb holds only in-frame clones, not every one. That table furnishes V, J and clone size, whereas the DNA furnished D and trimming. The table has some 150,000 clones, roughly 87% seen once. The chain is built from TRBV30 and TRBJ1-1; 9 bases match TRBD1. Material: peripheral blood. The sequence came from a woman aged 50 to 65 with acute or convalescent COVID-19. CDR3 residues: CAWGQGFTEAFF. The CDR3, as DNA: TGTGCCTGGGGACAGGGGTTCACTGAAGCTTTCTTT.